These 25 T cell receptor beta chains share one sample of origin, sequenced in a study of blood T cell repertoires in COVID-19 (dated by TCRdb to the early 2020s). Library generation was performed with the immunoSEQ multiplex PCR assay. Drawn from immuneACCESS, this table holds only the in-frame rearrangements with V and J called that TCRdb kept. Clones are partly lost; checked studies trace under half to an unresolved V gene and leave the rest unexplained. Present in this sample are about 48,000 clones, roughly four fifths of which were seen just once. Roughly 7% of the sample is taken by the ten largest. The material sequenced was peripheral blood. The receptor set was obtained from a middle-aged man with acute or convalescent COVID-19.

The chain joins TRBV2 to TRBJ2-2, with 10 bases fitting TRBD1. This CDR3 comprises 17 residues. V lost 8 bases and J lost 5; bases outside the gene matches: 14. The germline V gene has CDR1 SNHLY and CDR2 FYNNEI. In DNA form, the CDR3 reads TGTGCCAGCGGGCATTTTCCGGGACAGGGGATAACCGGGGAGCTGTTTTTT. It is translated as CASGHFPGQGITGELFF.

V gene TRBV6-2 or TRBV6-3 combines with J gene TRBJ1-5; D possibly corresponds to TRBD1 (6 bases). Germline-derived CDR1 and CDR2 are MNHEY and SVGEGT. Trimming took 4 bases from V and 5 from J, leaving 12 bases between them. The CDR3 is made up of 14 amino acids. The CDR3 sequence is CASSSYRVDQPQHF. For the CDR3, the DNA is TGTGCCAGCAGTTCTTACAGGGTTGATCAGCCCCAGCATTTT.

The chain combines TRBV12-3 or TRBV12-4 with TRBJ1-2, with 8 bases lining up with TRBD1. The CDR3 sequence is 13 residues long. V shed 6 bases and J 4 bases; nucleotides not matched to a gene: 4. The CDR3 DNA follows: TGTGCCAGCAGGCTGGACAGGGCCTATGGCTACACCTTC. Protein product: CASRLDRAYGYTF.

This rearrangement joins TRBV7-2 to TRBJ2-5, with no clear D. V lost 2 bases, J lost 2 bases, and 9 bases lay in between. CDR1 SGHTA and CDR2 FQGNSA come from the germline V gene. The CDR3 consists of 14 residues. The CDR3 spells CASSLSFRQETQYF. CDR3 in DNA: TGTGCCAGCAGCTTATCGTTCAGACAAGAGACCCAGTACTTC.

The genes are TRBV20-1 and TRBJ1-1, with D unresolved. The CDR3 extends over 11 amino acids. Germline loops: CDR1 DFQATT, CDR2 SNEGSKA (reference sequence). V lost 6 bases and J lost 1, with 6 bases in between. The CDR3 loop reads CSANRNTEAFF. The CDR3 region has the DNA TGCAGTGCAAACAGGAACACTGAAGCTTTCTTT.

The chain links TRBV9 to TRBJ1-1; TRBD1 is a possible D gene (6 bases). This CDR3 comprises 14 residues. Trimming left V 0 bases short and J 3 bases short, with 9 bases between. CDR1 and CDR2 (germline): SGDLS, YYNGEE. CDR3: CASSVVGGDTEAFF. DNA for the CDR3: TGTGCCAGCAGCGTAGTAGGGGGAGACACTGAAGCTTTCTTT.

The V and J genes are TRBV24-1 and TRBJ2-3; maybe TRBD1 (6 bases). The CDR3 is 16 residues long. Looked up from germline, CDR1 is KGHDR and CDR2 is SFDVKD. V was trimmed by 1 base and J by 2 bases, leaving 12 bases between them. The CDR3, as DNA: TGTGCCACCAGTGATTTCGGTCAGGGACACACAGATACGCAGTATTTT. It is translated as CATSDFGQGHTDTQYF.

The chain uses TRBV2 and TRBJ2-1; TRBD2 agrees at 9 bases. The germline V gene has CDR1 SNHLY and CDR2 FYNNEI. This CDR3 comprises 15 residues. Germline trimming cut 7 bases from V and 8 bases from J; bases unmatched to any gene: 12. The CDR3 protein is CASTRNPRGGDEQFF. In DNA, the CDR3 is TGTGCCAGCACCAGAAACCCCCGCGGGGGGGATGAGCAGTTCTTC.

The chain employs TRBV5-1 and TRBJ1-1, with unresolved D. Trimming took 0 bases from V and 1 from J, leaving 7 bases between them. The CDR3 spans 14 residues. CDR1 is SGHRS and CDR2 is YFSETQ in the germline V gene. The chain's CDR3 is CASSLGAPNTEAFF. The CDR3 coding sequence is TGCGCCAGCAGCTTGGGAGCCCCGAACACTGAAGCTTTCTTT.

This clone was seen a single time. CDR3 in DNA: TGTGCCAGCCATCTGGCGGAGCGGGGGGGCGCGAGCACAGATACGCAGTATTTT. As protein: CASHLAERGGASTDTQYF. V gene TRBV21-1 combines with J gene TRBJ2-3; the table's D call of TRBD2 was not tested on the DNA. TRBV21-1 represents a pseudogene. This CDR3 has 18 amino acids.

The DNA of the CDR3 is TGTGCCAGCAGCTTGGAGGGGTATGGAAACACCATATATTTT. Protein product: CASSLEGYGNTIYF. The chain combines TRBV5-4 with TRBJ1-3; possible D gene TRBD1, 5 bases. Trimming took off 0 bases at V and 3 bases at J, with 7 bases between the two ends. Germline CDR1 SGHNT, CDR2 YYREEE (reference sequence). This CDR3 spans 14 amino acids.

This clone has only a few counts. This CDR3 reads CASRHFNRESDGYTF. The CDR3 coding sequence is TGTGCCAGCAGACACTTCAACCGGGAATCGGATGGCTACACCTTC. This chain uses TRBV6-5 with TRBJ1-2; D gene uncertain. Germline loops: CDR1 MNHEY, CDR2 SVGAGI. The ends were cut back, 6 bases at V and 6 bases at J, with 20 bases in the middle. The CDR3 spans 15 residues.

V gene TRBV15 combines with J gene TRBJ1-3; tentatively, D is TRBD1 (5 bases). Germline V lookup: CDR1 LNHNV, CDR2 YYDKDF (reference sequence). The CDR3 is 15 amino acids. Between the trimmed V and J ends, which lost 0 bases and 4 bases, there was a span of 10 bases. DNA for the CDR3: TGTGCCACCAGCAGAGACAGGGAGGCAGGAAACACCATATATTTT. It specifies CATSRDREAGNTIYF.

This clone was detected only a few times. The chain recombines TRBV5-1 with TRBJ1-6; no definite D call. V lost 0 bases and J lost 5, with 12 bases in between. The CDR3 is made up of 16 amino acids. Germline loops: CDR1 SGHRS, CDR2 YFSETQ. Here the CDR3 reads CASSLGAQVDNSPLHF. Here the CDR3 DNA reads TGCGCCAGCAGCTTGGGGGCCCAGGTGGATAATTCACCCCTCCACTTT.

The chain is built from TRBV24-1 and TRBJ2-3; D possibly corresponds to TRBD2 (5 bases). Germline CDR1 reads KGHDR; CDR2 reads SFDVKD. The V end lost 4 bases, the J end lost 2 bases, and 12 bases lay between the germline ends. The CDR3 is 15 amino acids. CDR3 sequence (DNA): TGTGCCACCAGTGACCCTACTAGTTTCACAGATACGCAGTATTTT. As protein: CATSDPTSFTDTQYF.

V and J are TRBV5-1 and TRBJ1-1; TRBD1 might be the D (6 bases). Trimming pared 4 bases from V and 2 bases from J, leaving 12 bases between. The germline V gene has CDR1 SGHRS and CDR2 YFSETQ. CDR3 size: 14 residues. DNA for the CDR3: TGCGCCAGCAGCCCGACGGACAGAAACACTGAAGCTTTCTTT. Its translation is CASSPTDRNTEAFF.

This chain uses TRBV7-6 with TRBJ2-3, with 9 bases aligning to TRBD2. Trimming removed 4 bases from V and 5 bases from J; junction bases left unmatched: 13. Germline V CDR1 and CDR2: SGHVS, FNYEAQ. The CDR3 consists of 17 residues. CDR3 residues: CASSWNRQRGVKDTQYF. The CDR3 region has the DNA TGTGCCAGCAGCTGGAATCGGCAGCGGGGGGTAAAAGATACGCAGTATTTT.

This rearrangement joins TRBV9 to TRBJ1-1, with TRBD1 matching over 10 bases. V was clipped by 3 bases and J by 11 bases; unmatched bases: 13. CDR1 is SGDLS and CDR2 is YYNGEE in the germline V gene. CDR3 length: 15 amino acids. CDR3 DNA: TGTGCCAGCAGCGCGCCCGGGACAGGGGCCTTAGCGGCTTTCTTT. Residues: CASSAPGTGALAAFF.

V gene TRBV10-2 combines with J gene TRBJ1-5, with D tentatively TRBD1 (6 bases). Germline CDR1 and CDR2: WSHSY and SAAADI. CDR3 length: 15 residues. V lost 10 bases and J 0 bases, leaving 16 bases between the germline ends. The CDR3 nucleotides read TGCGCCACTACCAAACAGGGAAATAGCAATCAGCCCCAGCATTTT. Amino acid sequence: CATTKQGNSNQPQHF.

The chain joins TRBV11-2 to TRBJ1-3; the D gene is possibly TRBD1 (6 bases). Germline CDR1 SGHAT, CDR2 FQNNGV. The CDR3 runs 14 residues. V lost 6 bases and J 5 bases, leaving 14 bases between the germline ends. CDR3 sequence reads: CASSLNRARNTIYF. The CDR3 region has the DNA TGTGCCAGCAGTCTTAACAGGGCACGAAACACCATATATTTT.

V is TRBV2 and J is TRBJ1-5; TRBD1 agrees at 7 bases. The CDR3 totals 13 residues. Germline CDR1 SNHLY, CDR2 FYNNEI. J gave up 6 bases and V 4 bases, and 3 bases lay outside the gene matches. The CDR3 coding sequence is TGTGCCAGCAGTGCACAGGGGAGTCAGCCCCAGCATTTT. Translated, it gives CASSAQGSQPQHF.

The chain is built from TRBV18 and TRBJ2-7, with D unresolved. V lost 3 bases, J lost 5 bases, and 5 bases lay in between. Looked up from germline, CDR1 is KGHSH and CDR2 is LQKENI. The CDR3 has 11 residues. The CDR3 coding sequence is TGTGCCAGCTCACCCAGTCACGAGCAGTACTTC. This sequence encodes CASSPSHEQYF.

V is TRBV5-5 and J is TRBJ1-2; weak D call: TRBD1 (5 bases). The V and J ends lost 6 bases and 8 bases respectively, with 23 bases between them. This CDR3 has 15 residues. The germline V gene has CDR1 SGHKS and CDR2 YYEKEE (reference sequence). CDR3 region: CASTRMGGSTGGYTF. DNA for the CDR3: TGTGCCAGCACCCGAATGGGGGGAAGCACGGGCGGCTACACCTTC.

J is TRBJ2-5 and V is TRBV7-8; possibly TRBD2 for D (6 bases). The CDR3 is 17 amino acids. V was clipped by 3 bases and J by 5 bases, with 22 bases between them. Germline V lookup: CDR1 SGHVS, CDR2 FQNEAQ. CDR3 nucleotides: TGTGCCAGCAGCTTTTTTGCTGGGCCAGGAGGGCGGGAGACCCAGTACTTC. Residues: CASSFFAGPGGRETQYF.

This clone has a single count. The chain links TRBV6-5 to TRBJ1-5, with a possible D match to TRBD1 (5 bases). The CDR3 loop spans 15 amino acids. Germline assignment: CDR1 MNHEY and CDR2 SVGAGI. V was shortened by 2 bases and J by 4 bases, with 12 bases between the two germline ends. Written as DNA, the CDR3 is TGTGCCAGCAGTTACGGGGCAGGGTGGAATCAGCCCCAGCATTTT. This encodes CASSYGAGWNQPQHF.